A single sample gave rise to the 21 T cell receptor beta chains below, sequenced in a study of T cell responses to AZD1222 COVID-19 vaccine. TCRdb keeps only in-frame clones here, not all; method: immunoSEQ multiplex PCR. The data hold about 180,000 clones, with about 92% observed a single time. Here the sequenced sample was peripheral blood, taken on day 0 of AZD1222 vaccination. The receptors originated from an adult in good health.

V gene TRBV9 combines with J gene TRBJ2-1, with no clear D. With 0 bases removed from V and 1 base from J, the gap between germline ends came to 8 bases. Germline-derived CDR1 and CDR2 are SGDLS and YYNGEE. The CDR3 is 15 residues long. The CDR3 loop is CASSVGSESYNEQFF. For the CDR3, the DNA is TGTGCCAGCAGCGTAGGATCGGAATCCTACAATGAGCAGTTCTTC.

CDR3 DNA: TGCAGCGTTCAGGACAGCTCCTATGGCTACACCTTC. Its translation: CSVQDSSYGYTF. The chain has TRBV29-1 and TRBJ1-2; perhaps TRBD1 as D (6 bases). The CDR3 loop spans 12 amino acids. Looked up from germline, CDR1 is SQVTM and CDR2 is ANQGSEA. Trimming cost V 5 bases and J 4 bases, with 11 bases left between them.

This clone has a single count. The CDR3 DNA is TGTGCCAGCAGCGCCGGGACAGCCCCCATAACCCTCCACTTT. Its protein product is CASSAGTAPITLHF. The chain combines TRBV6-5 with TRBJ1-6; 7 bases fit TRBD1. There are 14 residues in the CDR3. V lost 6 bases and J lost 14; bases outside the gene matches: 13. CDR1 is MNHEY and CDR2 is SVGAGI in the germline V gene.

This clone showed up just once. J is TRBJ2-2 and V is TRBV3-1 (or the pseudogene TRBV3-2); D gene uncertain. Per germline, CDR1 LGHDT and CDR2 YNNKEL (reference sequence). The V and J ends lost 0 bases and 5 bases respectively, with 4 bases between them. This CDR3 spans 13 amino acids. The CDR3 DNA sequence: TGTGCCAGCAGCCAAGAGGGAACCGGGGAGCTGTTTTTT. Translated, it gives CASSQEGTGELFF.

A note on this clone: The same CDR3 also results from other DNA sequences found in this sample. The rearrangement uses TRBV27 and TRBJ2-1, with 11 bases aligning to TRBD2. Germline V gene lookup returns CDR1 MNHEY and CDR2 SMNVEV (reference sequence). This CDR3 contains 16 residues. The V segment lost 5 bases and the J segment 0 bases; nucleotides outside the gene matches: 3. CDR3 bases: TGTGCCAGCAGTCCCGGGACTAGCGGCTCCTACAATGAGCAGTTCTTC. Translating it yields CASSPGTSGSYNEQFF.

This clone was seen once. The genes are TRBV30 and TRBJ2-2; D possibly corresponds to TRBD1 (6 bases). The CDR3 totals 14 residues. The germline CDR1 and CDR2 sequences are GTSNPN and SVGIG (reference sequence). V was shortened by 3 bases and J by 4 bases, with 12 bases between the two germline ends. The CDR3 DNA sequence: TGTGCCTGGAGCACAGGGATGGGCACCGGGGAGCTGTTTTTT. The encoded protein is CAWSTGMGTGELFF.

DNA for the CDR3: TGCGCCAGCAGTGATCCCGGGACAGGGGTACACGAGCAGTACTTC. Its translation: CASSDPGTGVHEQYF. V usage is TRBV10-1 and J usage is TRBJ2-7; TRBD1 aligns across 10 bases. The CDR3 runs to 15 residues. J gave up 5 bases and V 3 bases, and 7 bases lay outside the gene matches. The germline CDR1 and CDR2 sequences are WNHNN and SYGVQD (reference sequence).

A single count supports this clone. This chain connects TRBV7-7 to TRBJ1-5, with D possibly matching TRBD1 (6 bases). CDR3 size: 12 residues. Looked up from germline, CDR1 is SSHAT and CDR2 is FNYEAQ (reference sequence). V was clipped by 9 bases and J by 7 bases, with 13 bases between them. The CDR3 protein is CARQGMGQPQHF. The DNA for the CDR3 is TGTGCCAGACAGGGAATGGGGCAGCCCCAGCATTTT. Combining the CDR3 with reference TRBV7-7 and TRBJ1-5 gives the whole variable domain GAGVSQSPRYKVTKRGQDVTLRCDPISSHATLYWYQQALGQGPEFLTYFNYEAQPDKSGLPSDRFSAERPEGSISTLTIQRTEQRDSAMYRCARQGMGQPQHFGDGTRLSIL.

V is TRBV11-2 and J is TRBJ2-2; a weak D match, TRBD2 (7 bases). The V gene's germline CDR1 is SGHAT and CDR2 FQNNGV. Trimming stripped 2 bases from V and 4 bases from J, with 17 bases between. The CDR3 consists of 17 residues. The CDR3 DNA sequence: TGTGCCAGCAGCTTACGGGGGGCGGGTTCGGGCACCGGGGAGCTGTTTTTT. This encodes CASSLRGAGSGTGELFF.

The chain couples TRBV2 to TRBJ2-1, with TRBD2 matching 7 bases. V shed 4 bases, J shed 2 bases, and the junction held 5 bases outside the gene matches. This CDR3 contains 15 residues. Germline V CDR1 and CDR2: SNHLY, FYNNEI. This CDR3 reads CASSGVSGPYNEQFF. In DNA form, the CDR3 reads TGTGCCAGCAGTGGTGTTAGCGGGCCCTACAATGAGCAGTTCTTC.

This rearrangement joins TRBV7-9 to TRBJ1-2; tentative D call: TRBD1 (6 bases). Between the trimmed V and J ends, which lost 11 bases and 2 bases, there was a span of 15 bases. This CDR3 is 13 amino acids long. The germline V gene encodes CDR1 SEHNR and CDR2 FQNEAQ (reference sequence). The CDR3 bases are TGTGCCGGGGGAGGGACAATGAACTATGGCTACACCTTC. This sequence encodes CAGGGTMNYGYTF.

This clone showed up just a few times. V usage is TRBV5-1 and J usage is TRBJ2-1; D perhaps matches TRBD2 (5 bases). From germline, CDR1 is SGHRS and CDR2 YFSETQ. Trimming shortened V by 8 bases and J by 9 bases, and 21 bases separated the two germline ends. This CDR3 spans 14 amino acids. The CDR3 DNA reads as TGCGCCAGTGGGCAAGGGAGCGCAGAGGCTGAGCAGTTCTTC. Residues: CASGQGSAEAEQFF.

The V gene is TRBV7-9, the J gene TRBJ2-1; a possible D gene is TRBD2 (5 bases). Germline values: CDR1 SEHNR, CDR2 FQNEAQ (reference sequence). The CDR3 runs to 13 residues. V lost 1 base to trimming and J lost 7 bases, with 8 bases between them. CDR3 amino acids: CASSLGGLNEQFF. CDR3 coding DNA: TGTGCCAGCAGCTTAGGAGGGTTGAATGAGCAGTTCTTC.

This chain connects TRBV6-5 to TRBJ2-7, with a tentative D call TRBD1 (5 bases). Trimming took off 6 bases at V and 1 base at J, with 13 bases between the two ends. Germline V gives CDR1 MNHEY, CDR2 SVGAGI. The CDR3 has 14 residues. The CDR3 here is CASSFIQGSYEQYF. CDR3 sequence (DNA): TGTGCCAGCAGCTTTATTCAGGGATCCTACGAGCAGTACTTC.

This sequence joins TRBV3-1 (or the pseudogene TRBV3-2) and TRBJ1-5; 7 bases line up with TRBD1. The CDR3 loop spans 15 amino acids. Germline lookup yields CDR1 LGHDT and CDR2 YNNKEL (reference sequence). The ends lost 0 bases at V and 5 bases at J; junction bases unmatched: 4. The CDR3 protein is CASSQDLTGYQPQHF. In nucleotides, the CDR3 is TGTGCCAGCAGCCAAGATCTGACAGGGTATCAGCCCCAGCATTTT.

The V gene is TRBV6-1, the J gene TRBJ2-5; D unclear. From germline, CDR1 is MNHNS and CDR2 SASEGT. Between the trimmed V and J ends, which lost 1 base and 6 bases, there was a span of 9 bases. The CDR3 covers 13 residues. CDR3 sequence (DNA): TGTGCCAGCAGTGAAGAGAGAAAGCAGACCCAGTACTTC. It yields the protein CASSEERKQTQYF.

This rearrangement joins TRBV3-1 (or the pseudogene TRBV3-2) to TRBJ1-6, with D possibly matching TRBD1 (5 bases). Trimming cost V 4 bases and J 6 bases, with 16 bases left between them. CDR3 length: 16 amino acids. Germline V CDR1 and CDR2: LGHDT, YNNKEL (reference sequence). The CDR3 protein is CASSPRTISGNSPLHF. The CDR3 DNA reads as TGTGCCAGCAGCCCCCGGACAATTTCGGGTAATTCACCCCTCCACTTT.

This chain joins TRBV5-6 and TRBJ1-3; the match to TRBD1 covers 8 bases. The CDR3 loop spans 14 amino acids. Germline loops: CDR1 SGHDT, CDR2 YYEEEE. The J segment lost 8 bases and the V segment lost 2 bases, leaving 6 bases of the junction unmatched. CDR3 sequence: CASSFPDRGDTIYF. CDR3 DNA sequence: TGTGCCAGCAGCTTCCCCGACAGGGGAGACACCATATATTTT.

This chain uses TRBV27 with TRBJ1-2, with unresolved D. Germline V lookup: CDR1 MNHEY, CDR2 SMNVEV (reference sequence). V lost 5 bases and J lost 7, with 23 bases in between. CDR3 length: 16 amino acids. The CDR3 DNA sequence: TGTGCCAGCAGTGCCCAGATCGGAGGGTTAAGCTCTGGCTACACCTTC. This gives the protein CASSAQIGGLSSGYTF.

The V call is TRBV18, the J call TRBJ2-1; D unclear. The CDR3 has 16 residues. CDR1 KGHSH and CDR2 LQKENI come from the germline V gene. V gave up 3 bases and J gave up 4 bases, with 16 bases separating them. The DNA for the CDR3 is TGTGCCAGCTCACCGGCGTCCCGTCCCGTTTACAATGAGCAGTTCTTC. Amino acids: CASSPASRPVYNEQFF.

The gene calls are TRBV7-6 and TRBJ1-1; tentatively, D is TRBD1 (6 bases). Germline lookup yields CDR1 SGHVS and CDR2 FNYEAQ. V lost 5 bases and J 4 bases, leaving 17 bases between the germline ends. This CDR3 contains 15 residues. For the CDR3, the DNA is TGTGCCAGCAGCCGCTCCGGGGGCGGGATCACTGAAGCTTTCTTT. This sequence encodes CASSRSGGGITEAFF. Complete variable domain (other parts from reference TRBV7-6 and TRBJ1-1): GAGVSQSPRYKVTKRGQDVALRCDPISGHVSLYWYRQALGQGPEFLTYFNYEAQQDKSGLPNDRFSAERPEGSISTLTIQRTEQRDSAMYRCASSRSGGGITEAFFGQGTRLTVV.